The rows below give T cell receptor beta chains drawn from one sample of a study of blood T cell repertoires in COVID-19. The repertoire was sequenced with immunoSEQ multiplex PCR; TCRdb's copy has only in-frame clones and lacks some. This table holds some 71,000 clones, around 84% found once. Sequencing input: peripheral blood. The origin of the receptors is a woman aged 65 to 85 with acute or convalescent COVID-19. Both conserved end residues are part of each CDR3. Fields, in order: D gene, clone size, J gene, V gene, CDR3 DNA, CDR3 protein. The D gene is left open where the match is weak. Not all rows give a size; the values are once, few, many and, for expanded clones, a class.

>TRBD1|NA|TRBJ2-7|TRBV2
TGTGCCAGCAGTGATCGTGGGACAGGGACCTACGAGCAGTACTTC
CASSDRGTGTYEQYF
>TRBD2|NA|TRBJ2-1|TRBV3-1/TRBV3-2
TGTGCCAGCAGCCCCGGGAGGCCCGACGTACGGTACAATGAGCAGTTCTTC
CASSPGRPDVRYNEQFF
>TRBD2|NA|TRBJ2-3|TRBV9
TGTGCCAGCAGCGTCCAAGGCATACTAGCGACAGATACGCAGTATTTT
CASSVQGILATDTQYF
>NA|few|TRBJ1-2|TRBV20-1
TGCAGTGCGGGACAACAAAATGGCTACACCTTC
CSAGQQNGYTF
>TRBD2|once|TRBJ2-3|TRBV4-3
TGCGCCAGCAGCCAAGAATTAGGGCTAGCGGGGGCCGGGGATACGCAGTATTTT
CASSQELGLAGAGDTQYF
>NA|NA|TRBJ2-3|TRBV21-1
TGTGCCAGCAGCAAAGCGACAGGTGATGGGAGCACAGATACGCAGTATTTT
CASSKATGDGSTDTQYF
>NA|NA|TRBJ1-1|TRBV30
TGTGCCTGGAGTGTAGGAGTGAACACTGAAGCTTTCTTT
CAWSVGVNTEAFF
>NA|NA|TRBJ1-1|TRBV10-1
TGCGCCAGCAAGGGGCCCGCTACTGAAGCTTTCTTT
CASKGPATEAFF
>TRBD1|NA|TRBJ1-5|TRBV27
TGTGCCAGCAGCAAGAGGGGGGACAGGGCTTTTGTGTCCCAGCATTTT
CASSKRGDRAFVSQHF
>TRBD2|few|TRBJ2-1|TRBV27
TGTGCCAGCAGTCGGGGACTAGCGGGGAGCTACAATGAGCAGTTCTTC
CASSRGLAGSYNEQFF
>TRBD1|NA|TRBJ2-1|TRBV16
TGTGCCAGCAGCCAACCGGGACAGGGAGTAAGTGAGCAGTTCTTC
CASSQPGQGVSEQFF
>NA|NA|TRBJ2-3|TRBV5-8
TGTGCCACCACCCCCTGGAGGGGCAGGGGCACAGATACGCAGTATTTT
CATTPWRGRGTDTQYF
>TRBD1|NA|TRBJ1-3|TRBV18
TGTGCCAGCTCACCACCGCGGGACAGGGGACGGCTTAACTCTGGAAACACCATATATTTT
CASSPPRDRGRLNSGNTIYF
>TRBD2|few|TRBJ2-2|TRBV19
TGTGCCAGTAGAATAGCGGGTGTCGGGTCCAGGAACACCGGGGAGCTGTTTTTT
CASRIAGVGSRNTGELFF
>TRBD1|NA|TRBJ1-4|TRBV6-5
TGTGCCAGCATCTTGAAGGGACAGGGTCATGAAAAACTGTTTTTT
CASILKGQGHEKLFF